This T cell receptor beta chain was recorded in a study of neoadjuvant anti-PD-1 for oral cavity cancer. Whole-study findings and limits: PBMC Gini-index clonality exceeded responders' in non-responders post-nivolumab.

CDR1 is MGHRA and CDR2 is YSYEKL in the germline V gene. There are 15 residues in the CDR3. V was cut by 5 bases and J by 0 bases, with 12 bases left in between. Regarding this clone: The antigen remains unidentified.

Blood libraries mostly used around 0.45 ug genomic DNA, six replicates each. Clones were read by immunoSEQ multiplex PCR, and TCRdb kept only the in-frame ones, dropping some. Among more than 12,000 clones listed, 65% to 80% were seen once. Patients had newly diagnosed, untreated stage II-IVA oral cavity squamous cell carcinoma. Sequences were derived from PBMCs, sampled before nivolumab (anti-PD-1) treatment. The TCR was taken from a person between 40 and 80 years old with oral cavity squamous cell carcinoma. The V gene is TRBV4-1, the J gene TRBJ2-3; D is possibly TRBD1 (7 bases). CDR3 residues: CASSSQGTSTDTQYF. The CDR3 nucleotides read TGCGCCAGCAGCTCACAGGGGACTAGCACAGATACGCAGTATTTT.